This TCR beta chain was profiled in a study of response to subunit inactivated influenza vaccine. Findings and limits, study-wide: Every seasonal influenza vaccination brings in few new T cells, the authors suggested.

Points on this clonotype: No antigen is known for it.

The CDR3 contains 16 residues. CDR1 KGHDR and CDR2 SFDVKD come from the germline V gene. J gave up 3 bases and V 4 bases, and 9 bases lay outside the gene matches. Using its own MiXCR run on the RT-PCR reads, TCRdb lists one record per CDR3 protein. The sample has hundreds of thousands of distinct CDR3 sequences; more than 15% are singletons. This chain connects TRBV24-1 to TRBJ2-3; TRBD2 matches 7 bases. The sample consisted of CD4+ T cells sorted from PBMCs, taken 23 to 25 months after vaccination. This receptor was obtained from a man aged 50-75 years who received an inactivated influenza vaccine. In nucleotides, the CDR3 is TGTGCCACCAGTGACCCGGAGCGGGGAGCAACAGATACGCAGTATTTT. Protein sequence: CATSDPERGATDTQYF.